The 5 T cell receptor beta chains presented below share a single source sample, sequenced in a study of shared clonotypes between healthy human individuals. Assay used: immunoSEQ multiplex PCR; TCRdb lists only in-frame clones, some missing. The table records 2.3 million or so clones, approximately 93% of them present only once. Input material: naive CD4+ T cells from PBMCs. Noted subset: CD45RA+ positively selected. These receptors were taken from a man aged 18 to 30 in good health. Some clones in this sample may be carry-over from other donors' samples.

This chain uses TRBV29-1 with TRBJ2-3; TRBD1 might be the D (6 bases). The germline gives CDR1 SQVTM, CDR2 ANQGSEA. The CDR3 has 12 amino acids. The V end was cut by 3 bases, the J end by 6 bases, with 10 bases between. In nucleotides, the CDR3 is TGCAGCGTTGACAGGGGCCTGGATACGCAGTATTTT. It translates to CSVDRGLDTQYF.

CDR3 DNA sequence: TGTGCCAGCAAGATTGAAGGGCCGGGCCGAAGGGGGTCCGATGGCACTGAAGCTTTCTTT. Residues: CASKIEGPGRRGSDGTEAFF. The chain has TRBV27 and TRBJ1-1; D possibly corresponds to TRBD1 (6 bases). Germline CDR1 and CDR2: MNHEY and SMNVEV (reference sequence). There are 20 residues in the CDR3. Trimming removed 7 bases from V and 4 bases from J, with 34 bases in between.

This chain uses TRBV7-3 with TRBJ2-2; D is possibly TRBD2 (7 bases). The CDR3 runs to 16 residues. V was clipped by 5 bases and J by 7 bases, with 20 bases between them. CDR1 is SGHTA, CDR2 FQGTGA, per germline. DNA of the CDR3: TGTGCCAGCAGCCCCGGTCTAGCGGAGGGGGGCGGGGAGCTGTTTTTT. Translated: CASSPGLAEGGGELFF. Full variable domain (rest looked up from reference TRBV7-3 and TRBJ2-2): GAGVSQTPSNKVTEKGKYVELRCDPISGHTALYWYRQSLGQGPEFLIYFQGTGAADDSGLPNDRFFAVRPEGSVSTLKIQRTERGDSAVYLCASSPGLAEGGGELFFGEGSRLTVL.

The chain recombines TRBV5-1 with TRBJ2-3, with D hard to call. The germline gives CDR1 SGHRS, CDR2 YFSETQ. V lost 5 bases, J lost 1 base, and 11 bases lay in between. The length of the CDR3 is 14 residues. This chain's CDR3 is CASSMSVGTDTQYF. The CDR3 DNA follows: TGCGCCAGCAGTATGTCCGTAGGCACAGATACGCAGTATTTT.

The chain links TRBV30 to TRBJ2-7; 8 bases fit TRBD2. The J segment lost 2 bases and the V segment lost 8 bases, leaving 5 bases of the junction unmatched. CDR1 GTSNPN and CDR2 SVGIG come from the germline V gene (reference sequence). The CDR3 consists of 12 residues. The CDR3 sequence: CAVERGPYEQYF. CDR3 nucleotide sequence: TGTGCCGTGGAGCGGGGGCCCTACGAGCAGTACTTC.